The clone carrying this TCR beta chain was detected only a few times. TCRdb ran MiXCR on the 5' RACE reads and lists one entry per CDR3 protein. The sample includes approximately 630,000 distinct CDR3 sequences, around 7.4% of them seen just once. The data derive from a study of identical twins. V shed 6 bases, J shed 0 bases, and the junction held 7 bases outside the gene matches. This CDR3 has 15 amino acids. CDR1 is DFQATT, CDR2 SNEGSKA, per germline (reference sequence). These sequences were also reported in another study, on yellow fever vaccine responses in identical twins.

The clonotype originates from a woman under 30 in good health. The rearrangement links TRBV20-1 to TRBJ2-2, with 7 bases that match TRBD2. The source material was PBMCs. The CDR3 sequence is CSARPGLPNTGELFF. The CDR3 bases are TGCAGTGCGCGGCCGGGACTACCGAACACCGGGGAGCTGTTTTTT.